These 21 T cell receptor beta chains came from one sample sequenced in a study of blood T cell repertoires in COVID-19. Sequencing used immunoSEQ multiplex PCR; TCRdb keeps in-frame clones, though not all of them. The table has over 120,000 clones, about 87% seen once. The source material was peripheral blood. Receptor source: a woman between 50 and 59 years old with acute or convalescent COVID-19.

This clone has only one observation. This chain connects TRBV19 to TRBJ2-2; 12 bases match TRBD2. V shed 4 bases, J shed 3 bases, and the junction held 6 bases outside the gene matches. This CDR3 has 17 residues. The germline gives CDR1 LNHDA, CDR2 SQIVND (reference sequence). The CDR3 DNA sequence: TGTGCCAGTAGTACCAGGACTAGCGGGGAGTACACCGGGGAGCTGTTTTTT. It specifies CASSTRTSGEYTGELFF.

The chain carries TRBV7-2 and TRBJ1-3, with 7 positions matching TRBD1. CDR1 and CDR2 (germline): SGHTA, FQGNSA. The ends lost 3 bases at V and 4 bases at J; junction bases unmatched: 3. This CDR3 region has 14 residues. For the CDR3, the DNA is TGTGCCAGCAGCTTTCCGGGACAGGGAAACACCATATATTTT. Translated: CASSFPGQGNTIYF.

This sequence joins TRBV9 and TRBJ1-1; D might be TRBD1 (6 bases). CDR1 and CDR2 from the germline V gene are SGDLS and YYNGEE. CDR3 length equals 15 residues. The V end was cut by 0 bases, the J end by 6 bases, with 15 bases between. This chain's CDR3 is CASSVGIGGNSEAFF. Written as DNA, the CDR3 is TGTGCCAGCAGCGTAGGGATAGGGGGAAACTCTGAAGCTTTCTTT.

J is TRBJ1-4 and V is TRBV28; 8 nucleotides agree with TRBD1. The V segment lost 3 bases and the J segment 5 bases; nucleotides outside the gene matches: 8. This CDR3 is built from 16 residues. Germline CDR1 reads MDHEN; CDR2 reads SYDVKM. Written as DNA, the CDR3 is TGTGCCAGCAGTTTGTTCAGGGGGCGGGGGAATGAAAAACTGTTTTTT. This gives the protein CASSLFRGRGNEKLFF.

The CDR3 spells CASSAPGLAHEQFF. The CDR3 nucleotides read TGTGCCAGCAGCGCCCCGGGACTAGCCCACGAGCAGTTCTTC. The V and J genes are TRBV11-2 and TRBJ2-1; 9 nucleotides align to TRBD2. This CDR3 spans 14 amino acids. Germline V CDR1 and CDR2: SGHAT, FQNNGV. Losses at the gene ends were 5 bases for V and 10 bases for J; bases not matched to a gene: 9.

The chain links TRBV5-1 to TRBJ2-2, with D unclear. CDR3 length: 16 residues. The germline gives CDR1 SGHRS, CDR2 YFSETQ. V shed 6 bases and J shed 0 bases, with 15 bases lying between them. CDR3 loop: CASTLASVSNTGELFF. The DNA for the CDR3 is TGCGCCAGCACCCTGGCCTCCGTGTCGAACACCGGGGAGCTGTTTTTT.

The chain combines TRBV5-3 with TRBJ1-1, with a tentative D call TRBD1 (5 bases). TRBV5-3 is flagged as an ORF with uncertain function. V shed 0 bases and J shed 2 bases, with 8 bases lying between them. CDR3 length equals 14 residues. For the CDR3, the DNA is TGTGCCAGAAGCTTGGAGACAGCTAACACTGAAGCTTTCTTT. Translation gives CARSLETANTEAFF.

Of note for this clone: The same CDR3 arises from other DNA sequences in this sample as well. J is TRBJ1-2 and V is TRBV5-1, with unresolved D. CDR1 is SGHRS, CDR2 YFSETQ, per germline. V was trimmed by 0 bases and J by 4 bases, leaving 7 bases between them. CDR3 length equals 13 residues. The CDR3 spells CASSLDRSYGYTF. DNA of the CDR3: TGCGCCAGCAGCTTGGACAGATCCTATGGCTACACCTTC. The full variable domain, rest sourced from reference TRBV5-1 and TRBJ1-2, is KAGVTQTPRYLIKTRGQQVTLSCSPISGHRSVSWYQQTPGQGLQFLFEYFSETQRNKGNFPGRFSGRQFSNSRSEMNVSTLELGDSALYLCASSLDRSYGYTFGSGTRLTVV.

CDR3 bases: TGTGCCAGCAGCCTCGGGTTCACAGATACGCAGTATTTT. Its protein product is CASSLGFTDTQYF. The V gene is TRBV7-3, the J gene TRBJ2-3; D is uncertain. The length of the CDR3 is 13 residues. V was shortened by 5 bases and J by 2 bases, with 8 bases between the two germline ends. CDR1 and CDR2 from the germline V gene are SGHTA and FQGTGA.

In this sample, this clone turned up a few times. The V gene is TRBV6-5, the J gene TRBJ1-6; no definite D call. The V and J ends lost 2 bases and 7 bases respectively, with 6 bases between them. The CDR3 is made up of 13 amino acids. The V gene's germline CDR1 is MNHEY and CDR2 SVGAGI. CDR3 in amino acids: CASSYAGNSPLHF. For the CDR3, the DNA is TGTGCCAGCAGTTACGCGGGGAATTCACCCCTCCACTTT.

The chain joins TRBV3-1 (or the pseudogene TRBV3-2) to TRBJ2-1; D may be TRBD2 (5 bases). The CDR3 consists of 11 residues. Trimming stripped 5 bases from V and 13 bases from J, with 12 bases between. The germline V gene has CDR1 LGHDT and CDR2 YNNKEL (reference sequence). The CDR3 reads CASSFSDSQFF. In DNA form, the CDR3 reads TGTGCCAGCAGCTTTTCGGACTCCCAGTTCTTC.

The rearrangement links TRBV4-1 to TRBJ2-2; TRBD1 aligns across 7 bases. The CDR3 extends over 15 amino acids. Germline V gene lookup returns CDR1 MGHRA and CDR2 YSYEKL. J was trimmed by 6 bases and V by 1 base; bases with no gene match: 5. CDR3 nucleotides: TGCGCCAGCAGCCAAGCACCAGGGGGATCCGGGGAGCTGTTTTTT. Protein product: CASSQAPGGSGELFF.

This clone was seen only once. V usage is TRBV12-3 or TRBV12-4 and J usage is TRBJ2-7; unclear D gene. Trimming removed 5 bases from V and 4 bases from J, with 6 bases in between. This CDR3 is 11 amino acids long. For the CDR3, the DNA is TGTGCCAGCAGTCCTAGGTACGAGCAGTACTTC. Amino acid sequence: CASSPRYEQYF.

This chain connects TRBV18 to TRBJ2-3; TRBD2 matches at 9 bases. Germline CDR1 KGHSH, CDR2 LQKENI. CDR3 length: 17 residues. Trimming cost V 0 bases and J 1 base; bases outside gene matches: 5. This CDR3 reads CASSPPGVAGGTDTQYF. The CDR3 DNA follows: TGTGCCAGCTCACCACCGGGTGTAGCGGGAGGCACAGATACGCAGTATTTT.

This clone has a handful of counts. The chain has TRBV6-1 and TRBJ2-1; D possibly corresponds to TRBD1 (6 bases). The CDR3 totals 16 residues. V gave up 4 bases and J gave up 3 bases, with 16 bases separating them. Germline V CDR1 and CDR2: MNHNS, SASEGT. The CDR3 coding sequence is TGTGCCAGCAGTGTATCGGGACAATCCTACTACAATGAGCAGTTCTTC. It codes for CASSVSGQSYYNEQFF.

DNA of the CDR3: TGTGCCAGCAGCCCCGGGGGGCCTTACAATGAGCAGTTCTTC. Translation gives CASSPGGPYNEQFF. This rearrangement joins TRBV27 to TRBJ2-1, with D perhaps matching TRBD2 (7 bases). The CDR3 covers 14 residues. Germline loops: CDR1 MNHEY, CDR2 SMNVEV (reference sequence). With 6 bases removed from V and 4 bases from J, the gap between germline ends came to 13 bases.

The J gene is TRBJ2-2, the V gene TRBV30; D possibly corresponds to TRBD1 (5 bases). Germline lookup yields CDR1 GTSNPN and CDR2 SVGIG (reference sequence). V lost 1 base and J 7 bases, leaving 10 bases between the germline ends. The CDR3 is 13 amino acids. The CDR3 reads CAWSEQGSGELFF. The CDR3 coding sequence is TGTGCCTGGAGTGAGCAGGGCAGCGGGGAGCTGTTTTTT.

This chain joins TRBV7-2 and TRBJ1-2, with D perhaps matching TRBD1 (5 bases). V lost 5 bases to trimming and J lost 7 bases, with 14 bases between them. The germline gives CDR1 SGHTA, CDR2 FQGNSA. The CDR3 sequence is 13 residues long. CDR3 region: CASSDQGVGGYTF. CDR3 DNA: TGTGCCAGCAGCGATCAAGGGGTTGGTGGCTACACCTTC.

J is TRBJ1-1 and V is TRBV5-1, with a possible D match to TRBD1 (6 bases). V was pared by 1 base and J by 8 bases, with 12 bases between. Germline V lookup: CDR1 SGHRS, CDR2 YFSETQ. CDR3 length: 13 residues. CDR3 nucleotides: TGCGCCAGCAGCTTGAGGGCCGGGACAGAAGCTTTCTTT. It codes for CASSLRAGTEAFF.

V and J are TRBV5-6 and TRBJ1-5; 8 nucleotides match TRBD1. V dropped 4 bases and J dropped 8; count of bases not matched to a gene: 11. Per germline, CDR1 SGHDT and CDR2 YYEEEE. The CDR3 consists of 15 residues. The CDR3: CASSRKTGAKKPQHF. Written as DNA, the CDR3 is TGTGCCAGCAGCCGAAAGACAGGGGCGAAAAAGCCCCAGCATTTT. The full variable domain, with the rest looked up from reference TRBV5-6 and TRBJ1-5, is DAGVTQSPTHLIKTRGQQVTLRCSPKSGHDTVSWYQQALGQGPQFIFQYYEEEERQRGNFPDRFSGHQFPNYSSELNVNALLLGDSALYLCASSRKTGAKKPQHFGDGTRLSIL.

The chain joins TRBV5-5 to TRBJ2-7, with 10 positions matching TRBD2. This CDR3 spans 14 amino acids. Unmatched junction bases numbered 1, after V lost 1 base and J lost 3 bases. CDR1 and CDR2 from the germline V gene are SGHKS and YYEKEE (reference sequence). The CDR3 spells CASSLTSGIYEQYF. CDR3 DNA: TGTGCCAGCAGCTTGACTAGCGGGATCTACGAGCAGTACTTC.